The clone carrying this TCR beta chain came up a few times. No antigen is known for it. The data are from a study of T-cell memory formation after mild COVID-19. The CDR3 runs to 15 residues. The V end lost 0 bases, the J end lost 12 bases, and 21 bases lay between the germline ends. Germline V CDR1 and CDR2: SQVTM, ANQGSEA. TCRdb re-called the 5' RACE reads through MiXCR, storing one row per CDR3 protein. The sample lists 350,000 to 450,000 distinct CDR3 sequences; over 25% were seen once. General study findings and limits: The study found contracting CD4+ clones mainly in CM and EM and contracting CD8+ clones in EMRA. Within pre-infection memory, some responding clones were found, suggesting cross-reactive memory joined. Later expanders leaned CD4+, whereas day 15 to 85 contracting clones were balanced CD4/CD8.

Sequencing was done on a sample of PBMCs or a T cell subset sorted from them (not recorded which). The origin of this receptor is an adult woman who had mild COVID-19 (a few samples of this study predate the infection). Cell type and time point are not known. This sequence joins TRBV29-1 and TRBJ2-1; D unclear. The CDR3 protein is CSVEDSPRFSRGQFF. The CDR3 DNA is TGCAGCGTTGAAGACTCCCCCCGTTTTTCTAGAGGGCAGTTCTTC.